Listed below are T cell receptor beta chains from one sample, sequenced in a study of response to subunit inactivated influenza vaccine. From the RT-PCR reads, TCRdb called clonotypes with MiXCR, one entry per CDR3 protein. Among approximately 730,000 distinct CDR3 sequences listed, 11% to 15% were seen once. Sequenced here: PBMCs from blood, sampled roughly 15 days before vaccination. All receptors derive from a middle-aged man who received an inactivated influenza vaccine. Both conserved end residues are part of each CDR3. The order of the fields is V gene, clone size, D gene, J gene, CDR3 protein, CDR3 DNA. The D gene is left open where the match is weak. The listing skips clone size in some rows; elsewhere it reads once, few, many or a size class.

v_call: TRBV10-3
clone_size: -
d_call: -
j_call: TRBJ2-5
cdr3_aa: CAISEPGDEETQYF
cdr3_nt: TGTGCCATCAGTGAACCAGGGGACGAAGAGACCCAGTACTTC

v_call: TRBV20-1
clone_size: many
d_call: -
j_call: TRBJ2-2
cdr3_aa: CSAYRAPNTGELFF
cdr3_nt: TGCAGTGCCTACCGGGCCCCTAACACCGGGGAGCTGTTTTTT

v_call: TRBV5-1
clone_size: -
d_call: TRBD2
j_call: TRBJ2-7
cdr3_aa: CASKGREGSYEQYF
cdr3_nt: TGCGCCAGCAAAGGGCGGGAGGGATCCTACGAGCAGTACTTC

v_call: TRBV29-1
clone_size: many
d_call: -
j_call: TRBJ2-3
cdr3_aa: CSVPRAGTDTQYF
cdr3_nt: TGCAGCGTTCCAAGGGCGGGTACAGATACGCAGTATTTT

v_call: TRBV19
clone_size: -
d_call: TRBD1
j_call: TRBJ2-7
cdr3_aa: CASSILPGQSSYEQYF
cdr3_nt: TGTGCCAGTAGTATCCTACCGGGACAGTCCTCCTACGAGCAGTACTTC

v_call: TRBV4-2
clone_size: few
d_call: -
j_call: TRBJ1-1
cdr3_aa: CASSQDQQDTEAFF
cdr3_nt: TGTGCCAGCAGCCAAGATCAACAGGACACTGAAGCTTTCTTT

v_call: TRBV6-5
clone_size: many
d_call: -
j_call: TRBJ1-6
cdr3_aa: CASRAGPAPLHF
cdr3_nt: TGTGCCAGCAGAGCAGGCCCCGCTCCCCTCCACTTT

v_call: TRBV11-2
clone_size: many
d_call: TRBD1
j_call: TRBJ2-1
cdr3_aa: CASNRQGYNEQFF
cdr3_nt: TGTGCCAGCAACAGACAGGGGTACAATGAGCAGTTCTTC

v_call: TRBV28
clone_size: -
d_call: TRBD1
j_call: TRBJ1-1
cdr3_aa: CASSPPDRAAEAFF
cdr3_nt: TGTGCCAGCAGTCCCCCCGACAGGGCTGCTGAAGCTTTCTTT

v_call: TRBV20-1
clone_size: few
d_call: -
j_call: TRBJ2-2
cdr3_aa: CSAREPTGTGELFF
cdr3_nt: TGCAGTGCTAGAGAACCGACGGGAACCGGGGAGCTGTTTTTT

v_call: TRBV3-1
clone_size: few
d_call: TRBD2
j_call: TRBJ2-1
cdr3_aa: CASSLGTSGGRDNEQFF
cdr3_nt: TGTGCCAGCAGCCTCGGGACTAGCGGGGGCCGGGACAATGAGCAGTTCTTC

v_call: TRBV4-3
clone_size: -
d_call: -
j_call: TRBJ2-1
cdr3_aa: CASSQDYPGINEQFF
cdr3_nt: TGCGCCAGCAGCCAAGATTACCCAGGGATCAATGAGCAGTTCTTC

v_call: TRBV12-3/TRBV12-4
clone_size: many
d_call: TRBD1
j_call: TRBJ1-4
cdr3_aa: CASSLTYRGEKLFF
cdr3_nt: TGTGCCAGCAGTTTAACTTACAGGGGGGAAAAACTGTTTTTT

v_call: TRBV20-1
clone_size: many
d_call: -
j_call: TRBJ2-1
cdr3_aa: CSARGQYNEQFF
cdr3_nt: TGCAGTGCTAGGGGCCAATACAATGAGCAGTTCTTC

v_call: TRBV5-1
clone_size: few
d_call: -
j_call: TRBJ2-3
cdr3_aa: CASSLDPSPDTDTQYF
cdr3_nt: TGCGCCAGCAGCTTGGATCCTAGTCCTGACACAGATACGCAGTATTTT

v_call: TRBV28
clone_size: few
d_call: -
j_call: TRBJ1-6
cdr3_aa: CASGPPGNSPLHF
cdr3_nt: TGTGCCAGTGGCCCGCCGGGAAATTCACCCCTCCACTTT

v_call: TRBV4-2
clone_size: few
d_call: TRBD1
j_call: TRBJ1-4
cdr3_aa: CASSQEKGAWYEKLFF
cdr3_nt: TGTGCCAGCAGCCAAGAGAAGGGGGCTTGGTATGAAAAACTGTTTTTT

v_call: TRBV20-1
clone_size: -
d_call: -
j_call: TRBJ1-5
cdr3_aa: CSARPAVGHNQPQHF
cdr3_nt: TGCAGTGCTAGGCCGGCTGTTGGACACAATCAGCCCCAGCATTTT